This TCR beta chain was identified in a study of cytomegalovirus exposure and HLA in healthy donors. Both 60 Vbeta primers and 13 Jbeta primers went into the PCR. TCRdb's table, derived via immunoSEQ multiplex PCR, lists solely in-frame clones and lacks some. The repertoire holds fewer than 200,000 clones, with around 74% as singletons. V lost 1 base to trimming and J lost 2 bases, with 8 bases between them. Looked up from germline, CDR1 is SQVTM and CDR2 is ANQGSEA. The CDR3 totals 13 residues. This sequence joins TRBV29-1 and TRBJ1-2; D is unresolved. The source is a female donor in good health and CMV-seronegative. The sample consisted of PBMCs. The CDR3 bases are TGCAGCGTTGAAGGTCCCCTGAACTATGGCTACACCTTC. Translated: CSVEGPLNYGYTF.